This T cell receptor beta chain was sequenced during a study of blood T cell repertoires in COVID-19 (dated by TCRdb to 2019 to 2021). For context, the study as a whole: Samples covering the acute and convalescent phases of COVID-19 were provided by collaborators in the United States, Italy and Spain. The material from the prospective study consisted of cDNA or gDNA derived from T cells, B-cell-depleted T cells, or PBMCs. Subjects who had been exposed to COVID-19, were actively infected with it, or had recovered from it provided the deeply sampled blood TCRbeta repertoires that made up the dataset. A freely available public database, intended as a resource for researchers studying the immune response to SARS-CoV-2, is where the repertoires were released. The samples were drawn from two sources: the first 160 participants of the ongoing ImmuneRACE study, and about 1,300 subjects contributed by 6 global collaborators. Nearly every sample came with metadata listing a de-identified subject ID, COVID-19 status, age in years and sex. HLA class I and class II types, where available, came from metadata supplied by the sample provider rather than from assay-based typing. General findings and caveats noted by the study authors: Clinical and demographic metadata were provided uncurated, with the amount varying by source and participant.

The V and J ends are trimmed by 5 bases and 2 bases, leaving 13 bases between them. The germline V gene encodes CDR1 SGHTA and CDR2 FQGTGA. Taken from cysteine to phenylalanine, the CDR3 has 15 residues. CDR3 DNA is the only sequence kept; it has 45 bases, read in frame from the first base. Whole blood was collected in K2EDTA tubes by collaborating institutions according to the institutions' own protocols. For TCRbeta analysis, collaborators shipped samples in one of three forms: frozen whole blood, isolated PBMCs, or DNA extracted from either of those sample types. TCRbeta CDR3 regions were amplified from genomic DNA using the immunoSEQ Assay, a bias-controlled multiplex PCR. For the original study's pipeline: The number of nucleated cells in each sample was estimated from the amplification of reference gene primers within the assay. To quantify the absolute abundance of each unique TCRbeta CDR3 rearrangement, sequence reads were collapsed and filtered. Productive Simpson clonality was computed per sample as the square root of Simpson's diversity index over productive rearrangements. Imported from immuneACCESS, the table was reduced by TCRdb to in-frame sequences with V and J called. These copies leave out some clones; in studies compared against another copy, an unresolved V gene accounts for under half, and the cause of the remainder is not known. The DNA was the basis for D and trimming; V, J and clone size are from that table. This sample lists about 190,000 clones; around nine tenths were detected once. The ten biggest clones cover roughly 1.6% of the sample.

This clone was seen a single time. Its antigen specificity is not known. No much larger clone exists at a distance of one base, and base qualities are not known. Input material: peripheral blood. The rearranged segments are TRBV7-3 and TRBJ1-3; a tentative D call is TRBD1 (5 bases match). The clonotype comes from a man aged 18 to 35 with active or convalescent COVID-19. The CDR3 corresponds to CASSPQGRAGNTIYF. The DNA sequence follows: TGTGCCAGCAGCCCCCAAGGCAGGGCTGGAAACACCATATATTTT. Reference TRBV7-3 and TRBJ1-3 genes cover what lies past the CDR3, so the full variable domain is GAGVSQTPSNKVTEKGKYVELRCDPISGHTALYWYRQSLGQGPEFLIYFQGTGAADDSGLPNDRFFAVRPEGSVSTLKIQRTERGDSAVYLCASSPQGRAGNTIYFGEGSWLTVV.